These T cell receptor beta chains were read from a single sample in a study of CD8 T cells in Susac syndrome. TCRdb passed the immunoSEQ multiplex PCR reads through MiXCR, listing each CDR3 protein once. This sample has approximately 160,000 distinct CDR3 sequences, with approximately 94% found just once. The sequencing input was CD4+ T cells from PBMCs. The receptors originated from a human donor with multiple sclerosis. The CDR3 runs from the conserved cysteine through the conserved F or W. The D gene is left open where the match is weak. The size field is filled for only some rows; it gives once, few, many or a size class.

j_call | v_call | clone_size | d_call | cdr3_length | cdr3_aa | cdr3_nt
TRBJ2-7 | TRBV2 | . | . | 11 | CASTSSYEQYF | TGTGCCAGCACCTCCTCCTACGAGCAGTACTTC
TRBJ1-1 | TRBV6-2/TRBV6-3 | . | TRBD1 | 13 | CASSLQGAIGAFF | TGTGCCAGCAGTTTACAGGGGGCGATAGGAGCTTTCTTT
TRBJ1-1 | TRBV2 | . | . | 13 | CASSAGDGTEAFF | TGTGCCAGCAGTGCCGGGGATGGGACTGAAGCTTTCTTT
TRBJ1-6 | TRBV2 | . | . | 14 | CASSEGQGRTPLHF | TGTGCCAGCAGTGAGGGGCAGGGGAGAACACCCCTCCACTTT
TRBJ1-6 | TRBV10-3 | . | . | 14 | CAISESTRDSPLHF | TGTGCCATCAGTGAGTCGACTCGGGATTCACCCCTCCACTTT
TRBJ2-3 | TRBV9 | . | . | 16 | CASSVLDSLFTDTQYF | TGTGCCAGCAGCGTACTTGACAGTCTATTCACAGATACGCAGTATTTT
TRBJ2-1 | TRBV7-6 | . | TRBD1 | 15 | CASSAGLGQNNEQFF | TGTGCCAGCAGCGCGGGCCTGGGACAGAACAATGAGCAGTTCTTC
TRBJ2-3 | TRBV4-3 | . | TRBD2 | 18 | CASSQAVPTSGIPDTQYF | TGCGCCAGCAGCCAGGCGGTACCGACTAGCGGCATCCCTGATACGCAGTATTTT
TRBJ2-3 | TRBV2 | once | . | 14 | CASRLTQSTDTQYF | TGTGCCAGCAGGCTTACGCAGAGCACAGATACGCAGTATTTT
TRBJ2-7 | TRBV28 | few | . | 10 | CASSSGEQYF | TGTGCCAGCAGTTCCGGGGAGCAGTACTTC
TRBJ2-7 | TRBV28 | . | TRBD2 | 18 | CASSIEIPGLAGSYEQYF | TGTGCCAGCAGTATTGAGATCCCCGGACTAGCGGGGTCCTACGAGCAGTACTTC
TRBJ2-7 | TRBV2 | . | . | 14 | CASLRDLGTYEQYF | TGTGCCAGCCTCCGGGACCTTGGAACCTACGAGCAGTACTTC
TRBJ2-4 | TRBV20-1 | . | . | 14 | CSARGGFVKNIQYF | TGCAGTGCTAGAGGGGGTTTTGTGAAAAACATTCAGTACTTC
TRBJ1-3 | TRBV4-2 | . | . | 17 | CASSQDLASFSGNTIYF | TGTGCCAGCAGCCAAGATCTCGCCTCCTTCTCTGGAAACACCATATATTTT
TRBJ2-1 | TRBV20-1 | . | . | 11 | CSARLQREQFF | TGCAGTGCTAGACTCCAACGGGAGCAGTTCTTC
TRBJ2-1 | TRBV5-1 | . | . | 15 | CASSLAVTSANEQFF | TGCGCCAGCAGCTTGGCCGTGACTTCTGCCAATGAGCAGTTCTTC
TRBJ2-5 | TRBV5-1 | . | TRBD2 | 16 | CASSFGTSGRQETQYF | TGCGCCAGCAGCTTCGGGACTAGCGGGAGGCAAGAGACCCAGTACTTC
TRBJ2-2 | TRBV30 | . | . | 14 | CACYRQGNTGELFF | TGTGCCTGCTACCGTCAGGGGAACACCGGGGAGCTGTTTTTT
TRBJ1-2 | TRBV6-5 | . | TRBD1 | 13 | CATTDLQGYGYTF | TGTGCCACCACAGACCTACAGGGGTATGGCTACACCTTC
TRBJ1-3 | TRBV29-1 | . | . | 13 | CSVAYNSGNTIYF | TGCAGCGTTGCCTATAACTCTGGAAACACCATATATTTT
TRBJ2-3 | TRBV6-5 | . | . | 17 | CASSLSLAALARDTQYF | TGTGCCAGCAGTTTGTCCCTAGCCGCGCTAGCGAGAGATACGCAGTATTTT
TRBJ2-5 | TRBV7-9 | once | . | 14 | CASSSYNPQETQYF | TGTGCCAGCAGTTCCTATAACCCCCAAGAGACCCAGTACTTC
TRBJ2-7 | TRBV7-3 | . | . | 16 | CASSLREGAAFYEQYF | TGTGCCAGCAGCTTAAGGGAGGGGGCGGCTTTCTACGAGCAGTACTTC
TRBJ1-1 | TRBV20-1 | . | TRBD1 | 14 | CSARGGTGRTEAFF | TGCAGTGCTCGGGGGGGGACAGGCCGAACTGAAGCTTTCTTT
TRBJ2-2 | TRBV6-9 | . | TRBD1 | 15 | CASSYSRTGIGELFF | TGTGCCAGCAGTTATTCCCGGACAGGTATCGGGGAGCTGTTTTTT
TRBJ2-7 | TRBV20-1 | once | . | 13 | CSARVGANYEQYF | TGCAGTGCTAGAGTGGGGGCAAACTACGAGCAGTACTTC
TRBJ1-4 | TRBV2 | . | . | 13 | CASKRVGNEKLFF | TGTGCCAGCAAGAGGGTCGGCAATGAAAAACTGTTTTTT
TRBJ2-2 | TRBV6-1 | . | TRBD2 | 15 | CASSVETSGTGELFF | TGTGCCAGCAGTGTGGAAACTAGCGGGACCGGGGAGCTGTTTTTT
TRBJ2-2 | TRBV5-1 | . | TRBD1 | 17 | CATKTTYRGRDTGELFF | TGCGCCACCAAAACCACTTACAGGGGGCGCGACACCGGGGAGCTGTTTTTT
TRBJ1-5 | TRBV9 | . | . | 15 | CASSVEGGSNQPQHF | TGTGCCAGCAGCGTAGAGGGGGGTAGCAATCAGCCCCAGCATTTT
TRBJ2-1 | TRBV20-1 | . | . | 11 | CSARVGNEQFF | TGCAGTGCTAGAGTCGGCAATGAGCAGTTCTTC
TRBJ2-1 | TRBV29-1 | . | . | 12 | CSAFGASNEQFF | TGCAGCGCTTTCGGGGCAAGCAATGAGCAGTTCTTC
TRBJ1-4 | TRBV28 | . | . | 11 | CASTYGEKLFF | TGTGCCAGCACCTACGGTGAAAAACTGTTTTTT
TRBJ2-1 | TRBV30 | . | . | 14 | CAWSVLAEAGEQFF | TGTGCCTGGAGTGTTTTAGCGGAGGCGGGCGAGCAGTTCTTC
TRBJ1-4 | TRBV20-1 | . | TRBD1 | 16 | CSARGQGLLVGEKLFF | TGCAGTGCTAGAGGACAGGGGCTACTGGTGGGTGAAAAACTGTTTTTT
TRBJ2-5 | TRBV24-1 | . | . | 14 | CATSDLQAAETQYF | TGTGCCACCAGTGATTTGCAGGCAGCTGAGACCCAGTACTTC
TRBJ2-1 | TRBV28 | once | TRBD2 | 16 | CASSPGGLAVYNEQFF | TGTGCCAGCAGTCCGGGGGGACTAGCGGTATACAATGAGCAGTTCTTC
TRBJ1-4 | TRBV9 | . | . | 13 | CASSRAAEEKLFF | TGTGCCAGCAGCAGAGCAGCGGAGGAAAAACTGTTTTTT
TRBJ2-5 | TRBV12-3/TRBV12-4 | few | . | 13 | CASSLGSQETQYF | TGTGCCAGCAGTTTGGGGTCCCAAGAGACCCAGTACTTC
TRBJ1-4 | TRBV29-1 | . | . | 13 | CSASVGADEKLFF | TGCAGCGCATCTGTGGGGGCCGATGAAAAACTGTTTTTT
TRBJ1-6 | TRBV5-4 | . | . | 14 | CASSLARQSSPLHF | TGTGCCAGCAGCTTGGCCCGACAGTCCTCACCCCTCCACTTT
TRBJ1-1 | TRBV5-6 | . | . | 18 | CASSPYSLGRAMNTEAFF | TGTGCCAGCAGCCCCTACTCCCTAGGCAGGGCAATGAACACTGAAGCTTTCTTT
TRBJ2-7 | TRBV20-1 | . | . | 15 | CSARDVQRGSYEQYF | TGCAGTGCTAGAGATGTCCAGAGAGGATCCTACGAGCAGTACTTC
TRBJ2-2 | TRBV5-1 | . | TRBD1 | 15 | CASSLEGALTGELFF | TGCGCCAGCAGCTTAGAGGGGGCGCTCACCGGGGAGCTGTTTTTT
TRBJ2-7 | TRBV13 | . | . | 15 | CASSLGRTGAYEQYF | TGTGCCAGCAGCTTAGGCCGGACGGGGGCCTACGAGCAGTACTTC
TRBJ2-3 | TRBV27 | . | TRBD2 | 15 | CASSQKRGDTDTQYF | TGTGCCAGCAGCCAAAAGCGGGGGGACACAGATACGCAGTATTTT
TRBJ2-1 | TRBV2 | . | . | 13 | CASRRGEANEQFF | TGTGCCAGCAGGCGGGGTGAGGCAAATGAGCAGTTCTTC
TRBJ2-5 | TRBV7-2 | . | . | 16 | CASSLSAGEYQETQYF | TGTGCCAGCAGCTTATCGGCAGGGGAGTACCAAGAGACCCAGTACTTC
TRBJ2-4 | TRBV18 | . | TRBD1 | 15 | CASSLTGTGENIQYF | TGTGCCAGCTCACTAACCGGGACAGGGGAAAACATTCAGTACTTC
TRBJ1-5 | TRBV20-1 | . | . | 14 | CSARGGVPNQPQHF | TGCAGTGCTAGGGGGGGGGTACCCAATCAGCCCCAGCATTTT
TRBJ2-3 | TRBV9 | . | . | 15 | CASSVTATSTDTQYF | TGTGCCAGCAGCGTAACCGCTACTAGCACAGATACGCAGTATTTT
TRBJ2-1 | TRBV5-4 | . | TRBD2 | 16 | CASSLDLAGGYNEQFF | TGTGCCAGCAGCTTGGATCTAGCGGGGGGCTACAATGAGCAGTTCTTC
TRBJ2-6 | TRBV12-3/TRBV12-4 | . | . | 14 | CASSSSGGANVLTF | TGTGCCAGCAGTTCCTCCGGGGGGGCCAACGTCCTGACTTTC
TRBJ1-1 | TRBV25-1 | once | TRBD1 | 14 | CASSMTGSMTEAFF | TGTGCCAGCAGTATGACAGGGTCCATGACTGAAGCTTTCTTT
TRBJ2-5 | TRBV18 | . | . | 13 | CASSPDIQETQYF | TGTGCCAGCTCACCAGATATCCAAGAGACCCAGTACTTC
TRBJ1-4 | TRBV12-3/TRBV12-4 | . | . | 12 | CASSLTGEKLFF | TGTGCCAGCAGTTTGACAGGTGAAAAACTGTTTTTT
TRBJ2-1 | TRBV14 | . | TRBD2 | 18 | CASSQDLKGRGSYNEQFF | TGTGCCAGCAGCCAAGATTTAAAGGGGAGGGGTAGTTACAATGAGCAGTTCTTC
TRBJ2-4 | TRBV28 | . | TRBD1 | 16 | CASSQPTRDSKNIQYF | TGTGCCAGCAGTCAGCCTACTAGGGACAGTAAAAACATTCAGTACTTC